This TCR beta chain was identified during a study of T cells in Graves' hyperthyroidism and ophthalmopathy. This clonotype was recorded a few times. Researchers amplified the TCR beta CDR3 regions from RNA transcripts. The HTBI set primed first-round TCR CDR3 RT-PCR. Each CDR3 protein is one row after TCRdb ran MiXCR on the multiplex PCR reads. Here the sample spans 500,000 to 600,000 distinct CDR3 sequences, about a sixth being singletons. The source of this sequence is a woman aged 18-29 years with Graves' hyperthyroidism. Sequences were obtained from blood.

In DNA, the CDR3 is TGTGCCAGCAGCGAACAGGGGGCCGGCCTCGGTGAGCAGTTCTTC. Its translation is CASSEQGAGLGEQFF. This chain connects TRBV7-3 to TRBJ2-1; TRBD1 matches at 9 bases. J gave up 9 bases and V 5 bases, and 11 bases lay outside the gene matches. Germline-derived CDR1 and CDR2 are SGHTA and FQGTGA. The CDR3 totals 15 residues. The variable domain in full, completed from reference TRBV7-3 and TRBJ2-1, reads GAGVSQTPSNKVTEKGKYVELRCDPISGHTALYWYRQSLGQGPEFLIYFQGTGAADDSGLPNDRFFAVRPEGSVSTLKIQRTERGDSAVYLCASSEQGAGLGEQFFGPGTRLTVL.